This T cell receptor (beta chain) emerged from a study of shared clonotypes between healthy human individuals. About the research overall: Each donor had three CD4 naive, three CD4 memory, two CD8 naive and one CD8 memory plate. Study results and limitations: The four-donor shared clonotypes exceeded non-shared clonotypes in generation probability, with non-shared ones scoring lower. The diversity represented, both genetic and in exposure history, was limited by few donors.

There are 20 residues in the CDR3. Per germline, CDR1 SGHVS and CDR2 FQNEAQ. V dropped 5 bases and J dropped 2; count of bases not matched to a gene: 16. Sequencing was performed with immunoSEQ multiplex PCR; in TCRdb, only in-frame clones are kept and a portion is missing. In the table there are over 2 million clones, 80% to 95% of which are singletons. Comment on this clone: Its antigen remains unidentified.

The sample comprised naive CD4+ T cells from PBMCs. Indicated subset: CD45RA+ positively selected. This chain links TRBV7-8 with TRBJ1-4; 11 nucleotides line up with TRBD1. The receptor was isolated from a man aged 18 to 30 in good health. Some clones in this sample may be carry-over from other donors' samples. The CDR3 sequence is CASSPSFWTGGASTNEKLFF. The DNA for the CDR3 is TGTGCCAGCAGCCCCTCTTTCTGGACAGGGGGCGCATCGACTAATGAAAAACTGTTTTTT.